The source of this TCR beta chain is a study of T-cell memory formation after mild COVID-19. Germline V gene data show CDR1 as MNHEY and CDR2 as SVGEGT. The CDR3 is made up of 16 amino acids. The germline V and J ends were trimmed by 2 bases and 7 bases, with 20 bases remaining between them. A few counts support this clonotype. TCRdb redid the calling of the 5' RACE reads with MiXCR, one entry per CDR3 protein. This sample has 550,000 to 600,000 distinct CDR3 sequences, with roughly 17% found just once. This clonotype was sampled from an adult woman who had mild COVID-19 (a few samples of this study predate the infection). Cell type and time point are not known. Sequenced: PBMCs or a T cell subset sorted from them (not recorded which). V usage is TRBV6-2 or TRBV6-3 and J usage is TRBJ1-1; D possibly corresponds to TRBD1 (6 bases). CDR3 sequence: CASSYRPFGQGIEAFF. The CDR3 DNA is TGTGCCAGCAGTTACCGGCCGTTTGGGCAGGGGATTGAAGCTTTCTTT.